The T cell receptor beta chain under discussion was sequenced for a study of blood T cell repertoires in COVID-19. Study summary: The origin of the acute and convalescent COVID-19 samples was the United States, Italy and Spain. Sources were T cells, B-cell-depleted T cells, or PBMCs; the material itself was cDNA or gDNA.

Authors' methods: Amplification of reference gene primers was used by the study to estimate nucleated cell counts. This table comes from immunoSEQ multiplex PCR, and its TCRdb copy is limited to in-frame clones, with some not included. V and J calls and clone size follow that table, whereas D and trimming were derived from the DNA. The sample includes 150,000 to 200,000 clones, 80% to 90% seen only once; the top ten take 1.5% to 2%. This clone is a singleton in its sample. The sequencing sample was made of peripheral blood. This clonotype was sampled from a woman in her forties or fifties with acute or convalescent COVID-19.

This CDR3 reads CSAGRGNGYTF. In DNA form, the CDR3 reads TGCAGTGCTGGGAGGGGGAATGGCTACACCTTC. The V gene is TRBV20-1, the J gene TRBJ1-2; possibly TRBD1 for D (6 bases). In germline, CDR1 is DFQATT, CDR2 SNEGSKA (reference sequence). V shed 5 bases and J shed 6 bases, with 10 bases lying between them. The CDR3 is made up of 11 amino acids.